This T cell receptor beta chain was documented in a study of human T cells and chemical hapten exposure. Indicated time point: patch test 1, 2 weeks after DPC sensitization. Treatment reported: therapeutic diphenylcyclopropenone sensitization with weekly scalp DPC. The authors' total RNA extraction used unfractionated whole blood. TCRdb re-analysed the RACE reads in MiXCR, keeping a single row per CDR3 protein. Here the sample spans 150,000 to 200,000 distinct CDR3 sequences, about 20% being singletons. The CDR3 consists of 15 residues. Between the trimmed V and J ends, which lost 5 bases and 7 bases, there was a span of 15 bases. Germline CDR1 SEHNR, CDR2 FQNEAQ (reference sequence).

The input for sequencing was whole blood, taken in connection with sensitization to the hapten diphenylcyclopropenone (DPC). The clonotype was recovered from a woman in her fifties or sixties with alopecia areata. Some clones in this sample may be carry-over from other donors' samples. The rearrangement uses TRBV7-9 and TRBJ1-6, with D maybe TRBD1 (6 bases). The CDR3 region has the DNA TGTGCCAGCAGCCCGTACAGGGCAGCGAATTCACCCCTCCACTTT. Translation gives CASSPYRAANSPLHF.